Presented here are 23 T cell receptor beta chains from one specimen sequenced in a study of cytomegalovirus exposure and HLA in healthy donors. Vbeta (60) and Jbeta (13) primers were used in the PCR. Libraries were prepared by immunoSEQ multiplex PCR; TCRdb keeps only in-frame clonotypes and omits some of them. The table records roughly 120,000 clones, around 77% of them present only once. Sequencing was carried out using PBMCs. Receptor source: a man aged 18-30 years in good health and CMV-seropositive.

CDR3 region: CASSSTGTDTQYF. In DNA form, the CDR3 reads TGTGCCAGCAGTTCGACAGGTACAGATACGCAGTATTTT. V usage is TRBV25-1 and J usage is TRBJ2-3, with TRBD1 as a possible D gene (6 bases). Deletions cut 5 bases from V and 3 bases from J, with 9 bases between. Germline V gene lookup returns CDR1 MGHDK and CDR2 SYGVNS. There are 13 residues in the CDR3. The variable domain in full, with the rest retrieved from reference TRBV25-1 and TRBJ2-3, is EADIYQTPRYLVIGTGKKITLECSQTMGHDKMYWYQQDPGMELHLIHYSYGVNSTEKGDLSSESTVSRIRTEHFPLTLESARPSHTSQYLCASSSTGTDTQYFGPGTRLTVL.

The chain is built from TRBV5-4 and TRBJ1-2; no clear D. V was shortened by 2 bases and J by 5 bases, with 13 bases between the two germline ends. The CDR3 runs 14 residues. In germline, CDR1 is SGHNT, CDR2 YYREEE (reference sequence). CDR3: CASSLGRDGYGYTF. DNA for the CDR3: TGTGCCAGCAGCTTAGGGAGGGATGGGTATGGCTACACCTTC.

As to this clone: The CDR3 does not close with the conserved phenylalanine or tryptophan, likely indicating a read error. The limits of the CDR3 on the DNA are not certain, so only TCRdb's listed CDR3 is given. This chain links TRBV19 with TRBJ1-2; the DNA was not compared with TRBD1, the D call given in the table. The CDR3 has 10 residues if both end residues are counted. Germline CDR1 is LNHDA and CDR2 is SQIVND (reference sequence). CDR3 sequence: CASNREGGQP.

The V and J genes are TRBV7-2 and TRBJ2-7; no firm D call. CDR3 length: 13 residues. Between the trimmed V and J ends, which lost 7 bases and 3 bases, there was a span of 13 bases. The germline V gene has CDR1 SGHTA and CDR2 FQGNSA. CDR3 loop: CASNKPPSYEQYF. CDR3 sequence (DNA): TGTGCCAGCAATAAGCCCCCGAGCTACGAGCAGTACTTC.

The J gene is TRBJ1-1, the V gene TRBV11-2; no definite D call. The V gene's germline CDR1 is SGHAT and CDR2 FQNNGV. V lost 1 base and J 1 base, leaving 10 bases between the germline ends. CDR3 length: 15 residues. CDR3 loop: CASSLANRENTEAFF. Here the CDR3 DNA reads TGTGCCAGCAGCTTAGCCAACAGAGAGAACACTGAAGCTTTCTTT.

The chain is built from TRBV5-6 and TRBJ1-6, with D unclear. The CDR3 runs to 13 residues. Deletions cut 4 bases from V and 7 bases from J, with 9 bases between. Germline V gene sequence: CDR1 SGHDT, CDR2 YYEEEE. The CDR3 nucleotides are TGTGCCAGCAGCGACACCAGAAATTCACCCCTCCACTTT. Translating it yields CASSDTRNSPLHF.

The rearrangement links TRBV30 to TRBJ1-1; 9 bases map to TRBD1. V lost 2 bases, J lost 5 bases, and 9 bases stayed unmatched. CDR3 length: 15 residues. The germline V gene encodes CDR1 GTSNPN and CDR2 SVGIG (reference sequence). CDR3 coding DNA: TGTGCCTGGAGTATTACAGGGGGCCGGGGAACTGAAGCTTTCTTT. This gives the protein CAWSITGGRGTEAFF.

The chain carries TRBV5-6 and TRBJ1-5; no clear D. The CDR3 spans 13 residues. Germline V CDR1 and CDR2: SGHDT, YYEEEE. Trimming removed 1 base at V and 7 bases at J, with 9 bases between. As DNA, the CDR3 is TGTGCCAGCAGCTTGCATCCCGGGCAGCCCCAGCATTTT. It encodes CASSLHPGQPQHF.

This chain links TRBV19 with TRBJ1-2; TRBD1 matches at 10 bases. The CDR3 totals 16 residues. V dropped 5 bases and J dropped 2; count of bases not matched to a gene: 8. The V gene's germline CDR1 is LNHDA and CDR2 SQIVND (reference sequence). CDR3 DNA: TGTGCCAGTAGTGACCCCGGGGGACAGGGGAACTATGGCTACACCTTC. Amino acid sequence: CASSDPGGQGNYGYTF.

With regard to this clone: The junction and the germline gene differ at one end; a read error may be behind it. V usage is TRBV7-3 and J usage is TRBJ2-4, with 7 positions matching TRBD1. CDR3 length equals 15 residues. CDR1 is SGHTA, CDR2 FQGTGA, per germline. The CDR3 sequence is CASSPGQERQNSQYF. CDR3 coding DNA: TGTGCCAGCAGCCCTGGACAGGAGAGGCAAAACAGTCAGTACTTC.

The chain joins TRBV5-4 to TRBJ2-1; unclear D gene. CDR1 SGHNT and CDR2 YYREEE come from the germline V gene (reference sequence). The CDR3 runs to 14 residues. The ends were cut back, 3 bases at V and 2 bases at J, with 9 bases in the middle. CDR3 protein: CASSSRSPYNEQFF. The DNA for the CDR3 is TGTGCCAGCAGCTCTCGGTCGCCCTACAATGAGCAGTTCTTC.

The chain couples TRBV5-1 to TRBJ1-6, with 10 nucleotides matching TRBD1. Per the germline V gene, CDR1 is SGHRS and CDR2 is YFSETQ. The CDR3 has 15 amino acids. After removal of 4 bases from V and 7 bases from J, the junction contained 5 bases not matched to a gene. This chain's CDR3 is CASSLGQGGNSPLHF. For the CDR3, the DNA is TGCGCCAGCAGCCTAGGACAGGGGGGCAATTCACCCCTCCACTTT.

The V call is TRBV19, the J call TRBJ1-1, with D perhaps TRBD1 (6 bases). The germline V gene encodes CDR1 LNHDA and CDR2 SQIVND (reference sequence). Between the trimmed V and J ends, which lost 7 bases and 10 bases, there was a span of 22 bases. This CDR3 is built from 14 residues. The CDR3 protein is CASTEGGLSYRAFF. CDR3 DNA sequence: TGTGCCAGTACCGAGGGGGGGCTTAGTTATCGAGCTTTCTTT.

The rearrangement joins TRBV25-1 to TRBJ1-1; D ambiguous. The CDR3 consists of 14 residues. Germline values: CDR1 MGHDK, CDR2 SYGVNS. The V and J ends lost 5 bases and 1 base respectively, with 11 bases between them. The CDR3 DNA reads TGTGCCAGCAGTCTACCCCCCCCGAACACTGAAGCTTTCTTT. Translating gives CASSLPPPNTEAFF.

The rearrangement links TRBV29-1 to TRBJ1-2, with D possibly TRBD1 on 6 matching bases. V gave up 5 bases and J gave up 8 bases, with 9 bases separating them. This CDR3 spans 10 amino acids. Germline V gene lookup returns CDR1 SQVTM and CDR2 ANQGSEA. The CDR3, as DNA: TGCAGCGTTTTGACAGGAGGCTACACCTTC. It is translated as CSVLTGGYTF.

This clone was counted a few times. The rearrangement joins TRBV7-6 to TRBJ2-7; 8 bases are shared with TRBD1. The trim removed 5 bases at V and 3 bases at J, leaving 12 bases unmatched. Germline V gene data show CDR1 as SGHVS and CDR2 as FNYEAQ. The CDR3 covers 16 residues. The CDR3 protein is CASSPRRDRGSYEQYF. CDR3 nucleotide sequence: TGTGCCAGCAGCCCCCGCCGTGACAGGGGTAGCTACGAGCAGTACTTC.

The chain has TRBV5-6 and TRBJ2-1; D may be TRBD1 (5 bases). Germline V gives CDR1 SGHDT, CDR2 YYEEEE. Trimming shortened V by 0 bases and J by 9 bases, and 10 bases separated the two germline ends. The CDR3 is 13 amino acids. The CDR3 spells CASSLGRVGEQFF. As DNA, the CDR3 is TGTGCCAGCAGCTTGGGCAGGGTGGGTGAGCAGTTCTTC. The full variable domain, with the rest looked up from reference TRBV5-6 and TRBJ2-1, is DAGVTQSPTHLIKTRGQQVTLRCSPKSGHDTVSWYQQALGQGPQFIFQYYEEEERQRGNFPDRFSGHQFPNYSSELNVNALLLGDSALYLCASSLGRVGEQFFGPGTRLTVL.

This rearrangement joins TRBV6-1 to TRBJ1-1, with TRBD1 as a possible D gene (6 bases). There are 13 residues in the CDR3. Trimming took off 1 base at V and 4 bases at J, with 7 bases between the two ends. CDR1 MNHNS and CDR2 SASEGT come from the germline V gene. CDR3 bases: TGTGCCAGCAGTGAAGACAGGGTCACTGAAGCTTTCTTT. This gives the protein CASSEDRVTEAFF.

This chain connects TRBV6-5 to TRBJ1-6, with 8 bases fitting TRBD1. The ends lost 6 bases at V and 8 bases at J; junction bases unmatched: 9. Germline CDR1 MNHEY, CDR2 SVGAGI. The CDR3 contains 15 residues. This CDR3 reads CASRDRATRHSPLHF. In DNA form, the CDR3 reads TGTGCCAGCAGGGACAGGGCCACACGCCATTCACCCCTCCACTTT.

The chain combines TRBV5-1 with TRBJ1-2; no clear D gene. The V end lost 0 bases, the J end lost 4 bases, and 13 bases lay between the germline ends. Germline loops: CDR1 SGHRS, CDR2 YFSETQ. The CDR3 contains 15 residues. The CDR3 protein is CASSLEARGFYGYTF. The DNA of the CDR3 is TGCGCCAGCAGCTTGGAGGCTCGGGGTTTCTATGGCTACACCTTC.

The CDR3 here is CASSYGRGAYEQYF. The CDR3 region has the DNA TGTGCCAGCAGTTACGGGCGGGGGGCCTACGAGCAGTACTTC. The chain is built from TRBV6-5 and TRBJ2-7; TRBD2 agrees at 8 bases. This CDR3 is built from 14 residues. Trimming took 2 bases from V and 2 from J; bases not matched to a gene: 2. Germline loops: CDR1 MNHEY, CDR2 SVGAGI.

A single count supports this clone. The chain joins TRBV11-2 to TRBJ2-7; D perhaps matches TRBD1 (6 bases). The CDR3 is 15 amino acids. With 5 bases removed from V and 2 bases from J, the gap between germline ends came to 16 bases. CDR1 and CDR2 (germline): SGHAT, FQNNGV. CDR3 DNA sequence: TGTGCCAGCAGCCCGCTAGGGGGATCCACCTACGAGCAGTACTTC. The encoded protein is CASSPLGGSTYEQYF.

The rearrangement joins TRBV6-5 to TRBJ2-1; 9 nucleotides align to TRBD1. Germline V gene data show CDR1 as MNHEY and CDR2 as SVGAGI. Trimming took 6 bases from V and 9 from J; bases not matched to a gene: 12. The CDR3 has 15 residues. The CDR3 DNA reads TGTGCCAGCAGCCCCCGGGACAGGGTAGACCGTGAGCAGTTCTTC. Its protein is CASSPRDRVDREQFF.